This T cell receptor (beta chain) was captured by sequencing in a study of regulatory T cells in long-lasting Graves disease. The time point is: newly diagnosed GD, antithyroid drugs for less than 3 months. TCR sequences were obtained from RNA taken from PBMCs. There are a few counts of this clonotype. Investigators prepared the TCR beta libraries by applying iRepertoire HTBI primers and Arm-PCR of CDR3 regions. TCRdb re-analysed the multiplex PCR reads in MiXCR, keeping a single row per CDR3 protein. The data hold hundreds of thousands of distinct CDR3 sequences, with over 15% observed a single time. CDR1 and CDR2 from the germline V gene are SGHRS and YFSETQ. This CDR3 spans 14 amino acids. Trimming pared 2 bases from V and 7 bases from J, leaving 12 bases between. This sample was also put to use in a study of T cells in Graves' hyperthyroidism and ophthalmopathy.

The rearrangement uses TRBV5-1 and TRBJ1-4; no definite D call. The sample was peripheral blood mononuclear cells (PBMCs), taken at new diagnosis, from a patient treated with antithyroid drugs. The clonotype comes from a woman between 25 and 40 years old with Graves disease. CDR3: CASSLTSAVEKLFF. The CDR3 DNA follows: TGCGCCAGCAGCTTAACCTCCGCCGTTGAAAAACTGTTTTTT.